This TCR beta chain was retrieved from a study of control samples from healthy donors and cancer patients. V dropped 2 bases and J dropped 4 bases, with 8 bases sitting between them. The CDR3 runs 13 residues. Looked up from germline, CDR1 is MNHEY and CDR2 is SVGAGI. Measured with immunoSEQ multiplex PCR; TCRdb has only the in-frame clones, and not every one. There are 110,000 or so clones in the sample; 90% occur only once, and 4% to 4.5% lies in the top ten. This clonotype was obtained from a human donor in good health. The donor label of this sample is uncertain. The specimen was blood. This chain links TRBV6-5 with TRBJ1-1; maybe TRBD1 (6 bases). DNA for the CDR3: TGTGCCAGCAGTTACCCAGGGGTCACTGAAGCTTTCTTT. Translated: CASSYPGVTEAFF.